The clone carrying this T cell receptor beta chain was seen repeatedly, ten times or more. No antigen is known for it. TCRdb called the reads again in MiXCR, with one record for every CDR3 protein. The data contain about 250,000 distinct CDR3 sequences, approximately 6.7% of them singletons. This entry belongs to a study of T cell repertoires in cytomegalovirus infection. Study background: Public TCR beta signatures marked donors with CMV infection and the matching HLA. Overall study results and limits: In two of eight donors, the top clonotype was HLA-C-restricted CMV-specific. Public TCR beta family frequency separated CMV-and-HLA carriers, including in an independent cohort.

Germline loops: CDR1 SGHTA, CDR2 FQGNSA. CDR3 size: 14 residues. V was shortened by 2 bases and J by 8 bases, with 14 bases between the two germline ends. This TCR came from a human donor in good health (CMV status not recorded). Some clones in this sample may be carry-over from other donors' samples. The chain recombines TRBV7-2 with TRBJ2-3; D is uncertain. Material: PBMCs. CDR3 sequence reads: CASSLRNGFGTQYF. DNA for the CDR3: TGTGCCAGCAGCTTAAGGAACGGGTTTGGTACGCAGTATTTT.